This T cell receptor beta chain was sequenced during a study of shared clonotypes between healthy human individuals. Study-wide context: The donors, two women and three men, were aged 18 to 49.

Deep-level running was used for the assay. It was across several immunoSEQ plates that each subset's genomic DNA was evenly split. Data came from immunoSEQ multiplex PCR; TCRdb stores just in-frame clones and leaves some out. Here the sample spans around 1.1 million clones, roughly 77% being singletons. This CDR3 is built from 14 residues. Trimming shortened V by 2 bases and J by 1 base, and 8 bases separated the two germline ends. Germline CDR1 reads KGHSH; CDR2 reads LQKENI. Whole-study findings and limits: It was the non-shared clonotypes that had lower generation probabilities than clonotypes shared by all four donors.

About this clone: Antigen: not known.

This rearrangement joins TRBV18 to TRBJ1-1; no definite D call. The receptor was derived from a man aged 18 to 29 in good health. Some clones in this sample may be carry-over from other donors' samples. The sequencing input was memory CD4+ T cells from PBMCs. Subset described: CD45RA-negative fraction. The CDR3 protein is CASSPAQKNTEAFF. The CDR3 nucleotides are TGTGCCAGCTCACCAGCGCAGAAGAACACTGAAGCTTTCTTT. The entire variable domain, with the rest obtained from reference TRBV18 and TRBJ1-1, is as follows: NAGVMQNPRHLVRRRGQEARLRCSPMKGHSHVYWYRQLPEEGLKFMVYLQKENIIDESGMPKERFSAEFPKEGPSILRIQQVVRGDSAAYFCASSPAQKNTEAFFGQGTRLTVV.